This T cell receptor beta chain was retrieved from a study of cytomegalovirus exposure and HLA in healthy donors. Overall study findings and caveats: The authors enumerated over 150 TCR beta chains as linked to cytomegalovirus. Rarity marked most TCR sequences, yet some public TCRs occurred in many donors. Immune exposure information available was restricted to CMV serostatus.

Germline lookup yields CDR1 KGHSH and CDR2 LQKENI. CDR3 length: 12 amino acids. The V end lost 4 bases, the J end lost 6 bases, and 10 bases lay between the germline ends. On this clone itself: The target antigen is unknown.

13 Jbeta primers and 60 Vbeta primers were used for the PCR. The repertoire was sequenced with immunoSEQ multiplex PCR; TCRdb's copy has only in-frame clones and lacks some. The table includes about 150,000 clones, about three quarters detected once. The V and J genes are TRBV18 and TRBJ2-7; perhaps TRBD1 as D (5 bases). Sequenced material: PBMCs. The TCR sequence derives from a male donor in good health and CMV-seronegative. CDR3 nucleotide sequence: TGTGCCAGCTCACGCAGGGAAGGCGAGCAGTACTTC. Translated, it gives CASSRREGEQYF.